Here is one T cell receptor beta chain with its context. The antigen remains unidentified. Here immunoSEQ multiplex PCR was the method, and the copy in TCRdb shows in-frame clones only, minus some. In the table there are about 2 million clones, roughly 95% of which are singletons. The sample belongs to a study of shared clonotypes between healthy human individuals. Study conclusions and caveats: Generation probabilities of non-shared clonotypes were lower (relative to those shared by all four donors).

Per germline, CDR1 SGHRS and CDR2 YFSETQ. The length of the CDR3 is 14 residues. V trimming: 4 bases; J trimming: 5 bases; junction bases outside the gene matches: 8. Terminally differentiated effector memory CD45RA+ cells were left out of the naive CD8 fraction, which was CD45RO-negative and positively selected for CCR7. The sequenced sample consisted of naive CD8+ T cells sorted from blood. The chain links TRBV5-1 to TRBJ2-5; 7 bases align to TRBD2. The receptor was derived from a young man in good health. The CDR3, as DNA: TGCGCCAGCAGCACAATGACTAGCCTGGAGACCCAGTACTTC. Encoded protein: CASSTMTSLETQYF.